The entry below gives a single T cell receptor beta chain sequence along with its context. What it recognizes is unknown. The data belong to a study of cytotoxic CD8 clonotypes in ibrutinib-treated CLL. For the study at large: Productive templates per sample averaged almost 260,000; productive rearrangements, roughly 100,000.

This CDR3 contains 16 residues. Germline V gene data show CDR1 as LNHNV and CDR2 as YYDKDF (reference sequence). V was cut by 1 base and J by 0 bases, with 10 bases left in between. Overall study results and limits: Clonality increased with ibrutinib response but returned toward baseline at progression. Starting clonality was above that of age-matched healthy donors and tracked circulating CD8+ T-cell counts.

Measured with immunoSEQ multiplex PCR; TCRdb has only the in-frame clones, and not every one. The data contain 250,000 to 350,000 clones, approximately 76% of them singletons. The sequencing used PBMCs, collected at disease progression, from a patient treated with ibrutinib. The chain couples TRBV15 to TRBJ2-1; D might be TRBD2 (5 bases). The TCR originated in a human donor with chronic lymphocytic leukemia. This chain's CDR3 is CATSRGVGGSYNEQFF. CDR3 coding DNA: TGTGCCACCAGCAGAGGGGTCGGAGGCTCCTACAATGAGCAGTTCTTC.